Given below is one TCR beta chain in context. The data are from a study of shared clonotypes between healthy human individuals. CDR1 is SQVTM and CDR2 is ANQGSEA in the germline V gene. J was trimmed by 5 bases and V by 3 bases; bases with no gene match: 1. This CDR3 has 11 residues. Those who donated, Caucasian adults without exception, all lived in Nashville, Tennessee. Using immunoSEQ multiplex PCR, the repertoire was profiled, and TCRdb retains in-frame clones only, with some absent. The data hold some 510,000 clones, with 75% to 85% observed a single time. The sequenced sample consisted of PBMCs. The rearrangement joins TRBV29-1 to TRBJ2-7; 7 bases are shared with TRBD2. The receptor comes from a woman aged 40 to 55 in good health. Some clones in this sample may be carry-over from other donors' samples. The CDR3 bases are TGCAGCGTTGAGCGGGGGAACGAGCAGTACTTC. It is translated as CSVERGNEQYF.